This T cell receptor beta chain comes out of a study of blood T cell repertoires in COVID-19. With regard to this clone: An end of the junction differs from the germline gene, which may be a read error.

Germline CDR1 SNHLY, CDR2 FYNNEI. The CDR3 totals 15 residues. Sequencing was performed with immunoSEQ multiplex PCR; in TCRdb, only in-frame clones are kept and a portion is missing. Among hundreds of thousands of clones, 86% were seen once, and the ten largest hold around 1.7%. V usage is TRBV2 and J usage is TRBJ2-3; TRBD2 agrees at 11 bases. Material: PBMCs or T cells enriched from blood (not recorded which). The clonotype was recovered from a man aged 40-49 years who had recovered from COVID-19. The CDR3 loop reads CVSTTRTSGRDTQYF. As DNA, the CDR3 is TGTGTCAGCACTACCCGGACTAGCGGGCGAGATACGCAGTATTTT.